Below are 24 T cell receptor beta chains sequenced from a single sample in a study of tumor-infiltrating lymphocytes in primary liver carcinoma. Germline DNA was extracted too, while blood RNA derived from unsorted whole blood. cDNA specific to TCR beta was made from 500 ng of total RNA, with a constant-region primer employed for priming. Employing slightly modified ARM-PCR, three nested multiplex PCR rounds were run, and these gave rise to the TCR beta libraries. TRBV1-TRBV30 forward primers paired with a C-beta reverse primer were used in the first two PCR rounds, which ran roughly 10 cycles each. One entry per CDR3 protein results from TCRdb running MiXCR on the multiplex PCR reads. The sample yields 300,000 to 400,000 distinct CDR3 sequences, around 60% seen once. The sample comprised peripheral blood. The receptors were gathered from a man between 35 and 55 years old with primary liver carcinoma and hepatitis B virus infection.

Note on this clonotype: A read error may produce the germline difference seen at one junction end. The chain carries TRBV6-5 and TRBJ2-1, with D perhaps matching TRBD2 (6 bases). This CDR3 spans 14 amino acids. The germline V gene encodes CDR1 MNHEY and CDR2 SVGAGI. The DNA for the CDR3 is TGTGCCAACAGTTACCAGACTAGTTTTAATGAGCAGTTCTTC. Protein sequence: CANSYQTSFNEQFF.

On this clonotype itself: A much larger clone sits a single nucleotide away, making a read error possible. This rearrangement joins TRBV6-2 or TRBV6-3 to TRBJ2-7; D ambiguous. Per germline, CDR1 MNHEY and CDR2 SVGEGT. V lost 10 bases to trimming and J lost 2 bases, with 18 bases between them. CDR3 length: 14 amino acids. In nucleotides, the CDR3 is TGTGCCACCTCCCTCCACGAGGCTACCTACGAGCAGTACTTC. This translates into CATSLHEATYEQYF.

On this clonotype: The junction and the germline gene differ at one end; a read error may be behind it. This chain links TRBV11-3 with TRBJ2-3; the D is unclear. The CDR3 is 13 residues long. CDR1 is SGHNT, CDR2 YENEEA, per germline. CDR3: CACSLDRTNTQYF. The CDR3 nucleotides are TGTGCCTGCAGCTTAGACCGCACAAATACGCAGTATTTT.

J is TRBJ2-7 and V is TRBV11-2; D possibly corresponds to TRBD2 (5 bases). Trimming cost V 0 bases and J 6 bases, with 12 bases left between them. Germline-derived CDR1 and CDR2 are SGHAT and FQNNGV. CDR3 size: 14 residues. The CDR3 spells CASSLEFSGSEQYF. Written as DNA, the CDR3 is TGTGCCAGCAGCTTAGAGTTTTCGGGGAGCGAGCAGTACTTC.

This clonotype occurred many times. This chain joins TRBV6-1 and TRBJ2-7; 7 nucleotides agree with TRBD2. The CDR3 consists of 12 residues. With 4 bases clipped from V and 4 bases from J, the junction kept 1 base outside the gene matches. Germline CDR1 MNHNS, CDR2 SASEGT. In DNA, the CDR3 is TGTGCCAGCAGTGGGGAGGGTTACGAGCAGTACTTC. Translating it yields CASSGEGYEQYF.

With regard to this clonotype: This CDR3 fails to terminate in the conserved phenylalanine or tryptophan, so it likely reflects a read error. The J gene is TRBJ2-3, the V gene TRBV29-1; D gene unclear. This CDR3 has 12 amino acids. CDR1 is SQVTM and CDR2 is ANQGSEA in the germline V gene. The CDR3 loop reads CSIESVADTQYL. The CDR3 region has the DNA TGCAGCATTGAGAGTGTCGCAGATACGCAGTATTTA.

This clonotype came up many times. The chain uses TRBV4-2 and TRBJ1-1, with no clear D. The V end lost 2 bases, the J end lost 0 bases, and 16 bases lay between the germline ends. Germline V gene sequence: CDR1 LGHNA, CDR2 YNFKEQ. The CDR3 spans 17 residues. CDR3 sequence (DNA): TGTGCCAGCAGCCAAAGCGGGAGGCCCCAGATGAACACTGAAGCTTTCTTT. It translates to CASSQSGRPQMNTEAFF.

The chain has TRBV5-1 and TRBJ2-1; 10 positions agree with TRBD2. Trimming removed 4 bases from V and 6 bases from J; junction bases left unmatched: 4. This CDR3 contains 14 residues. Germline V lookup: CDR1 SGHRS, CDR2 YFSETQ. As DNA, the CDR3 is TGCGCCAGCAGCCCCGGACTAGCGGCCAATGAGCAGTTCTTC. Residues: CASSPGLAANEQFF.

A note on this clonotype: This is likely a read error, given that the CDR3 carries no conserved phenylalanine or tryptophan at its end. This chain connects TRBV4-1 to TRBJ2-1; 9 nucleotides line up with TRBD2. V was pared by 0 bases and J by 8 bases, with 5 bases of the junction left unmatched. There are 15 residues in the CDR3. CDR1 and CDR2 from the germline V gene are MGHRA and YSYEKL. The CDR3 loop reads CASSQEGRGGYEQFL. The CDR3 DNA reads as TGCGCCAGCAGCCAAGAGGGGCGGGGGGGATATGAGCAGTTCTTA.

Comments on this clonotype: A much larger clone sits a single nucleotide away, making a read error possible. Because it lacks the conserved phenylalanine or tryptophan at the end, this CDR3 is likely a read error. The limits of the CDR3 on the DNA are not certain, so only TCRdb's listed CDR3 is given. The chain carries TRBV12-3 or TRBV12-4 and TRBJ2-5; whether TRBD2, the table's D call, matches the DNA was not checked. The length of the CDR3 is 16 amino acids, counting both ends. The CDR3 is CASSPQVAGLAIHRYI.

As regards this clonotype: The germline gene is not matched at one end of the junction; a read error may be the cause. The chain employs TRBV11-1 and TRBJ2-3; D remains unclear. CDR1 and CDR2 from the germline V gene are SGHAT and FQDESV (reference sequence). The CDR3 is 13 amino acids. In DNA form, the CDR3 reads TGTGCCAACAGCCAATCCCCCACCGATACGCAGTATTTT. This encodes CANSQSPTDTQYF.

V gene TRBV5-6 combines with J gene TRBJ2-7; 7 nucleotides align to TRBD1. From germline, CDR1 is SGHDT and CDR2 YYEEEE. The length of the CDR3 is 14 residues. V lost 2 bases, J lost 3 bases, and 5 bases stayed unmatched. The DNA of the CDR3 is TGTGCCAGCAGCTTAGGGACAGACTACTACGAGCAGTACTTC. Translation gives CASSLGTDYYEQYF.

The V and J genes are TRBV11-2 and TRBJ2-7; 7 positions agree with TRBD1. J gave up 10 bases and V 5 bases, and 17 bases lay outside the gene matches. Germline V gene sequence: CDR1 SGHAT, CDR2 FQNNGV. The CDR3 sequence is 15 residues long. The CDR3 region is CASSGQDRVVRVQYF. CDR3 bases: TGTGCCAGCAGCGGCCAAGACAGGGTTGTTCGCGTACAGTACTTC.

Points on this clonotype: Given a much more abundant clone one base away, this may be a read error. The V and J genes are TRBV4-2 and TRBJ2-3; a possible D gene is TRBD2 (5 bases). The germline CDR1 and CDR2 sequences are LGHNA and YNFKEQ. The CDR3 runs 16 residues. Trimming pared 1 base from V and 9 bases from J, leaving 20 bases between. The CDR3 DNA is TGTGCCAGCAGCCAAGTTTCGGTCGGCCTCAGAGGGACGCAGTATTTT. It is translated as CASSQVSVGLRGTQYF.

The CDR3 is CASSKADITDTQYF. CDR3 bases: TGTGCCAGCAGCAAGGCGGATATCACAGATACGCAGTATTTT. V usage is TRBV21-1 and J usage is TRBJ2-3. TRBV21-1 is labeled a pseudogene. This CDR3 comprises 14 residues.

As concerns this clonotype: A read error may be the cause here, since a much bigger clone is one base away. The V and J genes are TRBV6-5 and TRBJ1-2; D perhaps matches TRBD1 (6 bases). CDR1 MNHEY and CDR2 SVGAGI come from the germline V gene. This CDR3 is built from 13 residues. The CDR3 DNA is TGTGCCAGCAGCTTCGACAGGATCTATGTCTACACCTTC. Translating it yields CASSFDRIYVYTF.

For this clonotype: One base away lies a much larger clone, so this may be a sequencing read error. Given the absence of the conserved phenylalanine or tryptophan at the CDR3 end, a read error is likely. CDR3 in amino acids: CASSNREYNEQFL. CDR3 DNA sequence: TGTGCCAGCAGTAATCGGGAATACAATGAGCAGTTCTTA. The V and J genes are TRBV6-2 or TRBV6-3 and TRBJ2-1, with D tentatively TRBD2 (5 bases). Germline assignment: CDR1 MNHEY and CDR2 SVGEGT. This CDR3 has 13 amino acids. Trimming took 5 bases from V and 4 from J, leaving 9 bases between them.

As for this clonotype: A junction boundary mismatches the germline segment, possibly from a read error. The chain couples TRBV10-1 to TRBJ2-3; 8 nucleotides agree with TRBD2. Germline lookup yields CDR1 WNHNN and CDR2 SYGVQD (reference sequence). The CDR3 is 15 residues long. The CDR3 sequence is CASSEISGTADTQYF. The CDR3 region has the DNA TGTGCCAGCAGTGAGATTAGCGGGACGGCAGATACGCAGTATTTT.

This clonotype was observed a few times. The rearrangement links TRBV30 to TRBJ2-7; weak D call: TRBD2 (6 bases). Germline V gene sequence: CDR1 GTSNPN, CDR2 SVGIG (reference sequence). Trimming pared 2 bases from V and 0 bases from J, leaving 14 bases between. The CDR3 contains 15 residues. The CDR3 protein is CAWSPASGVSYEQYF. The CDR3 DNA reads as TGTGCCTGGAGTCCCGCCTCGGGGGTCTCCTACGAGCAGTACTTC.

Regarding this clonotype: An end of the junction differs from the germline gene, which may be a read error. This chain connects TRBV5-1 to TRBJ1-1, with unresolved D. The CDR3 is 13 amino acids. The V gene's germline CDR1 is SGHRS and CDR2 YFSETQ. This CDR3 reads CASSLAQNTEASF. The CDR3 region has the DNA TGCGCCAGCAGCTTGGCCCAGAACACTGAAGCTTCCTTT.

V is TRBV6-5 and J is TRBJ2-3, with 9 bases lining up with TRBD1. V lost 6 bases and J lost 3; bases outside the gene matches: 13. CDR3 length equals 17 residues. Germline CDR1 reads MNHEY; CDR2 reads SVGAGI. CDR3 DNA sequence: TGTGCCAGCAGATCCTCACGACAGGGGGGGAGTACAGATACGCAGTATTTT. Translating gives CASRSSRQGGSTDTQYF.

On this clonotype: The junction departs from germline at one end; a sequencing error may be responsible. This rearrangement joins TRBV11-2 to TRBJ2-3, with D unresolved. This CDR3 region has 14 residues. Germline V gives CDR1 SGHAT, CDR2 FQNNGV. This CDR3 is CTSSLGLSPYTQYF. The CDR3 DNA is TGTACCAGCAGCTTAGGGCTGTCACCATATACGCAGTATTTT.

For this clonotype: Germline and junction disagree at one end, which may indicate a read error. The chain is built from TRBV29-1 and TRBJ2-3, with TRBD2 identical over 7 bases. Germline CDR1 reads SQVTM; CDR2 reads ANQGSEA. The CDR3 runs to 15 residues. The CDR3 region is CSFSRKPSGTGTQYF. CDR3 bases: TGCAGCTTTAGCCGAAAGCCTAGCGGCACAGGTACGCAGTATTTT.

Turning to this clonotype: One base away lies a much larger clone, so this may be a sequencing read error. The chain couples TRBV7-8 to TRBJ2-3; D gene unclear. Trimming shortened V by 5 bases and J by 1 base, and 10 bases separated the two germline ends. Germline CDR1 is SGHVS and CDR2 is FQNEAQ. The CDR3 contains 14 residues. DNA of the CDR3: TGTGCCAGCAGCCATGCTCCGGGCACAGATACGCAGTATTTT. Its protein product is CASSHAPGTDTQYF.